One and the same sample provided the 20 T cell receptor beta chains below, sequenced in a study of a mutant IDH1 vaccine in newly diagnosed glioma. The sample's time point: week 5, during vaccination. Doses consisted of 300 ug of mutant IDH1 20-mer peptide each, paired with topical imiquimod. Profiled with immunoSEQ multiplex PCR; TCRdb holds only in-frame clones, not every one. Here the sample spans about 75,000 clones, roughly 90% being singletons. These receptors are not linked to any known antigen. Sequenced here: PBMCs, sampled from a glioma patient whose treatment included an IDH1 peptide vaccine. The receptor source for this set is a woman aged 45 to 65 with glioma.

The chain combines TRBV5-1 with TRBJ2-2; perhaps TRBD2 as D (5 bases). The V end was cut by 7 bases, the J end by 4 bases, with 14 bases between. Germline V CDR1 and CDR2: SGHRS, YFSETQ. This CDR3 comprises 14 residues. For the CDR3, the DNA is TGCGCCAGCGGACTGATCCCGAGCACCGGGGAGCTGTTTTTT. Its protein is CASGLIPSTGELFF.

This clone was counted a single time. The rearrangement links TRBV2 to TRBJ2-7, with D unresolved. CDR1 is SNHLY and CDR2 is FYNNEI in the germline V gene. This CDR3 contains 14 residues. Trimming shortened V by 3 bases and J by 2 bases, and 11 bases separated the two germline ends. Here the CDR3 DNA reads TGTGCCAGCAGTGAGGCTCTCCGGACCTACGAGCAGTACTTC. It codes for CASSEALRTYEQYF.

This sequence joins TRBV11-2 and TRBJ1-5; D call uncertain. Germline assignment: CDR1 SGHAT and CDR2 FQNNGV. The CDR3 is made up of 13 amino acids. Deletions cut 0 bases from V and 7 bases from J, with 7 bases between. The CDR3 bases are TGTGCCAGCAGCTTAGATCGTGACCAGCCCCAGCATTTT. Encoded protein: CASSLDRDQPQHF. Full variable domain (rest looked up from reference TRBV11-2 and TRBJ1-5): EAGVAQSPRYKIIEKRQSVAFWCNPISGHATLYWYQQILGQGPKLLIQFQNNGVVDDSQLPKDRFSAERLKGVDSTLKIQPAKLEDSAVYLCASSLDRDQPQHFGDGTRLSIL.

Turning to this clone: An end of the junction does not agree with germline; a read error may underlie this. This chain uses TRBV19 with TRBJ2-2; TRBD2 might be the D (5 bases). The CDR3 loop spans 14 amino acids. CDR1 is LNHDA, CDR2 SQIVND, per germline (reference sequence). CDR3 DNA: TGTGCCAGTAGTATAGCCGCGAACACCGGGGAGCTGCTTTTT. Translation: CASSIAANTGELLF.

The chain carries TRBV5-4 and TRBJ2-5, with a possible D match to TRBD1 (5 bases). With the DNA end fitting TRBJ2-7 better, the J assignment may be wrong. The CDR3 is 14 residues long. Germline V gives CDR1 SGHNT, CDR2 YYREEE (reference sequence). The CDR3 DNA reads as TGTGCCAGCAGCTTGGATTTCAGGGTGTACGAGCAGTACTTC. Translation gives CASSLDFRVYEQYF.

This chain joins TRBV28 and TRBJ2-7; no clear D. The ends were cut back, 5 bases at V and 5 bases at J, with 16 bases in the middle. The CDR3 runs to 14 residues. CDR1 MDHEN and CDR2 SYDVKM come from the germline V gene. The CDR3 coding sequence is TGTGCCAGCAGTGTGGACCTGCGACCTCACGAGCAGTACTTC. Amino acids: CASSVDLRPHEQYF.

The chain combines TRBV6-6 with TRBJ2-1; 15 bases agree with TRBD2. The CDR3 runs to 15 residues. Germline V gene data show CDR1 as MNHNY and CDR2 as SVGAGI (reference sequence). V was pared by 6 bases and J by 7 bases, with 4 bases of the junction left unmatched. CDR3 nucleotide sequence: TGTGCCAGCAGCCATGGACTAGCGGGAGGGAATGAGCAGTTCTTC. It is translated as CASSHGLAGGNEQFF.

This sequence joins TRBV21-1 and TRBJ1-1. TRBV21-1 is assigned pseudogene status. This CDR3 contains 15 residues. The CDR3 protein is CASSKAQGRVTEAFF. CDR3 coding DNA: TGTGCCAGCAGCAAAGCGCAGGGGAGGGTGACTGAAGCTTTCTTT.

V and J are TRBV18 and TRBJ2-7; 7 positions match TRBD1. The CDR3 runs 13 residues. CDR1 is KGHSH and CDR2 is LQKENI in the germline V gene. With 4 bases clipped from V and 6 bases from J, the junction kept 6 bases outside the gene matches. CDR3 nucleotide sequence: TGTGCCAGCTCACGGGAAGACAGGGTCGAGCAGTACTTC. Amino acids: CASSREDRVEQYF. Supplemented by reference TRBV18 and TRBJ2-7, the full variable domain reads NAGVMQNPRHLVRRRGQEARLRCSPMKGHSHVYWYRQLPEEGLKFMVYLQKENIIDESGMPKERFSAEFPKEGPSILRIQQVVRGDSAAYFCASSREDRVEQYFGPGTRLTVT.

V usage is TRBV4-1 and J usage is TRBJ1-6, with D unclear. This CDR3 is built from 17 residues. Germline-derived CDR1 and CDR2 are MGHRA and YSYEKL. V was pared by 1 base and J by 2 bases, with 12 bases between. The CDR3 region has the DNA TGCGCCAGCAGCCAAGCTGCAGAGCCTCCCTATAATTCACCCCTCCACTTT. It specifies CASSQAAEPPYNSPLHF.

The chain carries TRBV14 and TRBJ2-7; D is undetermined. The CDR3 is made up of 14 amino acids. Germline CDR1 and CDR2: SGHDN and FVKESK. Trimming removed 3 bases at V and 4 bases at J, with 13 bases between. CDR3 DNA: TGTGCCAGCAGCCACTATTCAGTTCCTTACGAGCAGTACTTC. It translates to CASSHYSVPYEQYF. Filled out from reference TRBV14 and TRBJ2-7, the complete variable domain reads EAGVTQFPSHSVIEKGQTVTLRCDPISGHDNLYWYRRVMGKEIKFLLHFVKESKQDESGMPNNRFLAERTGGTYSTLKVQPAELEDSGVYFCASSHYSVPYEQYFGPGTRLTVT.

The V and J genes are TRBV7-2 and TRBJ1-6, with a weak D call TRBD1 (5 bases). There are 15 residues in the CDR3. V lost 4 bases and J lost 9, with 16 bases in between. Germline V gene sequence: CDR1 SGHTA, CDR2 FQGNSA. CDR3 protein: CASSSIQGSSSPLHF. CDR3 DNA sequence: TGTGCCAGCAGCTCAATCCAGGGTTCTTCTTCACCCCTCCACTTT.

The chain has TRBV18 and TRBJ2-2; TRBD2 matches 14 bases. Germline-derived CDR1 and CDR2 are KGHSH and LQKENI. CDR3 length: 17 amino acids. V was clipped by 3 bases and J by 6 bases; unmatched bases: 6. The CDR3 DNA follows: TGTGCCAGCTCACCGGGGACTAGCGGGAGTGGCGCCGGGGAGCTGTTTTTT. This gives the protein CASSPGTSGSGAGELFF.

This chain links TRBV2 with TRBJ2-2, with 9 bases aligning to TRBD2. CDR1 and CDR2 from the germline V gene are SNHLY and FYNNEI. The CDR3 sequence is 14 residues long. The V gene end was trimmed by 6 bases and the J gene end by 5 bases; junction bases not matched to a gene: 4. CDR3 sequence reads: CASSPTSGTGELFF. CDR3 nucleotide sequence: TGTGCCAGCAGCCCCACTAGCGGGACCGGGGAGCTGTTTTTT.

The chain is built from TRBV28 and TRBJ2-7; D unresolved. Germline-derived CDR1 and CDR2 are MDHEN and SYDVKM. The V end lost 2 bases, the J end lost 5 bases, and 4 bases lay between the germline ends. The CDR3 covers 11 residues. CDR3 bases: TGTGCCAGCAGTTTACGGGACGAGCAGTACTTC. Its protein product is CASSLRDEQYF.

This clone was counted a single time. The V gene is TRBV7-9, the J gene TRBJ2-7; D might be TRBD2 (6 bases). Germline values: CDR1 SEHNR, CDR2 FQNEAQ (reference sequence). The CDR3 is 12 residues long. Trimming removed 5 bases from V and 5 bases from J, with 10 bases in between. In DNA form, the CDR3 reads TGTGCCAGCAGCCGGACTAACCACGAGCAGTACTTC. Its protein is CASSRTNHEQYF. The whole variable domain, remainder taken from reference TRBV7-9 and TRBJ2-7, is DTGVSQNPRHKITKRGQNVTFRCDPISEHNRLYWYRQTLGQGPEFLTYFQNEAQLEKSRLLSDRFSAERPKGSFSTLEIQRTEQGDSAMYLCASSRTNHEQYFGPGTRLTVT.

The rearrangement joins TRBV11-2 to TRBJ2-2, with unresolved D. CDR1 is SGHAT, CDR2 FQNNGV, per germline. The CDR3 contains 15 residues. Trimming left V 8 bases short and J 5 bases short, with 18 bases between. In nucleotides, the CDR3 is TGTGCCAGCTTTCCCCTGAACACACGGACCGGGGAGCTGTTTTTT. Protein: CASFPLNTRTGELFF. The full variable domain, its missing parts supplied by reference TRBV11-2 and TRBJ2-2, is EAGVAQSPRYKIIEKRQSVAFWCNPISGHATLYWYQQILGQGPKLLIQFQNNGVVDDSQLPKDRFSAERLKGVDSTLKIQPAKLEDSAVYLCASFPLNTRTGELFFGEGSRLTVL.

The chain carries TRBV6-1 and TRBJ2-7, with D tentatively TRBD2 (5 bases). The CDR3 contains 15 residues. V lost 5 bases and J 3 bases, leaving 17 bases between the germline ends. The germline V gene has CDR1 MNHNS and CDR2 SASEGT. The CDR3 DNA sequence: TGTGCCAGCAGTTGGGAAGGGAGCCTTAACTACGAGCAGTACTTC. It is translated as CASSWEGSLNYEQYF.

This chain connects TRBV18 to TRBJ2-5; 8 nucleotides line up with TRBD1. CDR3 size: 14 residues. J was trimmed by 5 bases and V by 4 bases; bases with no gene match: 6. CDR1 is KGHSH and CDR2 is LQKENI in the germline V gene. CDR3 bases: TGTGCCAGCTCACACGGACAGGGCCTGGAGACCCAGTACTTC. Translation: CASSHGQGLETQYF.

The rearrangement uses TRBV4-2 and TRBJ1-3; D remains ambiguous. V lost 1 base and J 0 bases, leaving 7 bases between the germline ends. Germline V gene sequence: CDR1 LGHNA, CDR2 YNFKEQ. CDR3 size: 15 residues. CDR3 bases: TGTGCCAGCAGCCAAGTCGGAGGCTCTGGAAACACCATATATTTT. Translated: CASSQVGGSGNTIYF.